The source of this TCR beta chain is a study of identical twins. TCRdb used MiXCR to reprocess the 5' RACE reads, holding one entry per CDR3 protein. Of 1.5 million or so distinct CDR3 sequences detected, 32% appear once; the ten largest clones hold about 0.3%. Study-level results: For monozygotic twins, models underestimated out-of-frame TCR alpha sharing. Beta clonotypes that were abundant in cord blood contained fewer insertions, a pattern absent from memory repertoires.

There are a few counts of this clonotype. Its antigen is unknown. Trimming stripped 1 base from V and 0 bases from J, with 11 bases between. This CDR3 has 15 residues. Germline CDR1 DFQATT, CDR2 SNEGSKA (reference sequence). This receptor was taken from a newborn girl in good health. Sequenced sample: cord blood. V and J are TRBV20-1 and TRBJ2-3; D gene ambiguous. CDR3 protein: CSARGVDPSTDTQYF. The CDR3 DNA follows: TGCAGTGCTAGAGGTGTGGATCCTAGCACAGATACGCAGTATTTT.